What follows are 10 T cell receptor beta chains derived from one specimen sequenced in a study of OX40 agonist ivuxolimab in advanced cancers. The method was immunoSEQ multiplex PCR; TCRdb's version includes in-frame clones alone and lacks a portion of them. The sample records tens of thousands of clones, nearly 80% being singletons. This specimen consisted of CD4+ or CD8+ T cells sorted from blood, obtained in a trial of the OX40 agonist ivuxolimab. These receptors were collected from an adult with an advanced solid tumor such as melanoma, head and neck, liver or kidney cancer.

J is TRBJ2-3 and V is TRBV6-1; 11 bases are a match to TRBD2. J gave up 0 bases and V 7 bases, and 3 bases lay outside the gene matches. Germline V CDR1 and CDR2: MNHNS, SASEGT. The CDR3 extends over 15 amino acids. The CDR3 sequence: CASTVAGGSTDTQYF. In DNA form, the CDR3 reads TGTGCCAGCACCGTAGCGGGGGGGAGCACAGATACGCAGTATTTT.

This chain connects TRBV6-5 to TRBJ1-1, with a tentative D call TRBD1 (6 bases). V was cut by 8 bases and J by 2 bases, with 15 bases left in between. This CDR3 spans 14 amino acids. Germline loops: CDR1 MNHEY, CDR2 SVGAGI. The CDR3 protein is CASRWGAPNTEAFF. As DNA, the CDR3 is TGTGCCAGCCGCTGGGGGGCCCCTAACACTGAAGCTTTCTTT.

This clone was seen just once. Because the CDR3's place on the DNA is in doubt, the DNA is left out and the CDR3 is given as listed by TCRdb. This chain joins TRBV27 and TRBJ1-5. In germline, CDR1 is MNHEY, CDR2 SMNVEV (reference sequence). The CDR3 is 15 residues long, counting both termini. The CDR3 here is CASSSSVGGNQPQHF.

About this clone itself: An end of the junction differs from the germline gene, which may be a read error. The chain uses TRBV29-1 and TRBJ2-4, with D possibly being TRBD1 (6 bases). Germline CDR1 SQVTM, CDR2 ANQGSEA. CDR3 size: 11 residues. For the CDR3, the DNA is TGCAGCGGTGAACAGGGAAACATTCAGTACTTC. It specifies CSGEQGNIQYF.

This clone was recorded only once. The chain couples TRBV4-3 to TRBJ1-1; D may be TRBD1 (5 bases). V was trimmed by 3 bases and J by 0 bases, leaving 11 bases between them. Germline V gene lookup returns CDR1 LGHNA and CDR2 YSLEER. CDR3 length: 15 amino acids. CDR3: CASSHRGQMNTEAFF. For the CDR3, the DNA is TGCGCCAGCAGCCACCGCGGACAAATGAACACTGAAGCTTTCTTT.

V usage is TRBV7-9 and J usage is TRBJ1-1; D is unresolved. Deletions cut 5 bases from V and 4 bases from J, with 11 bases between. The germline V gene has CDR1 SEHNR and CDR2 FQNEAQ (reference sequence). There are 13 residues in the CDR3. The CDR3 DNA reads as TGTGCCAGCAGCACCCAACAAGGCACTGAAGCTTTCTTT. Protein sequence: CASSTQQGTEAFF. Looking up the rest from reference TRBV7-9 and TRBJ1-1 gives the full variable domain: DTGVSQNPRHKITKRGQNVTFRCDPISEHNRLYWYRQTLGQGPEFLTYFQNEAQLEKSRLLSDRFSAERPKGSFSTLEIQRTEQGDSAMYLCASSTQQGTEAFFGQGTRLTVV.

The V gene is TRBV5-6, the J gene TRBJ2-3; D tentatively reads TRBD1 or TRBD2 (5 bases each). Germline V gives CDR1 SGHDT, CDR2 YYEEEE. The germline V and J ends were trimmed by 0 bases and 2 bases, with 13 bases remaining between them. The CDR3 consists of 16 residues. CDR3 protein: CASSLASRGATDTQYF. CDR3 coding DNA: TGTGCCAGCAGCTTGGCCTCGAGGGGCGCCACAGATACGCAGTATTTT.

The chain is built from TRBV6-1 and TRBJ2-7; D is possibly TRBD1 (8 bases). Per germline, CDR1 MNHNS and CDR2 SASEGT. The CDR3 sequence is 15 residues long. Trimming removed 5 bases from V and 0 bases from J, with 14 bases in between. This CDR3 reads CASSSGGQDSYEQYF. The CDR3 DNA reads TGTGCCAGCAGTTCGGGGGGACAGGACTCCTACGAGCAGTACTTC.

The chain carries TRBV6-5 and TRBJ2-1; maybe TRBD2 (5 bases). The CDR3 consists of 9 residues. Trimming took 7 bases from V and 14 from J, leaving 9 bases between them. Germline V gene lookup returns CDR1 MNHEY and CDR2 SVGAGI. CDR3 sequence: CASILGKFF. In DNA, the CDR3 is TGTGCCAGCATCCTCGGGAAGTTCTTC.

The rearrangement uses TRBV18 and TRBJ1-5; D unresolved. V lost 3 bases and J lost 5, with 8 bases in between. The CDR3 covers 13 residues. Germline V gene sequence: CDR1 KGHSH, CDR2 LQKENI. The CDR3 DNA follows: TGTGCCAGCTCACCGGACCCTGATCAGCCCCAGCATTTT. Encoded protein: CASSPDPDQPQHF.